The rows below give T cell receptor beta chains drawn from one sample of a study of lymphopenia after photon versus proton radiotherapy. Generated by immunoSEQ multiplex PCR, the TCRdb table keeps only in-frame clones and is missing some. The table records roughly 76,000 clones, 85% to 95% of them present only once. Sample: peripheral blood, taken from a patient treated with photon-based radiotherapy. These receptors originate from a middle-aged woman with cholangiocarcinoma. The CDR3 runs from the conserved cysteine through the conserved F or W.

v_call,cdr3_aa
TRBV10-3,CAISESGTGELFF
TRBV30,CACATDSNQPQHF
TRBV2,CASSELEDKNIQYF
TRBV30,CAWSVSEIYTF
TRBV5-4,CASSYGGADQPQHF
TRBV6-1,CASSGVAAIEAFF
TRBV9,CASNGLTGNEQFF
TRBV7-2,CASSPNREETQYF
TRBV27,CASSSSPGQGAPHNYGYTF
TRBV5-1,CASSLGGNEQFF
TRBV5-4,CASSFGLQETQYF
TRBV30,CAWTPGTFSGNTIYF
TRBV5-5,CASSLRMNTEAFF
TRBV18,CASSSGGPQHF
TRBV30,CAVGTGERTIYF
TRBV28,CASSLVSAGGYTF
TRBV7-2,CASSFAGLATDTQYF
TRBV10-3,CAISRLAGSISHEQFF
TRBV2,CASRKGWGTSGLPSTDTQYF
TRBV27,CASSPGAGVWTGELFF
TRBV6-6,CASTRDQRDTQYF
TRBV5-4,CASTPGAGAIQETQYF
TRBV5-1,CASSLQGASEKLFF
TRBV6-1,CASSERNNYGYTF
TRBV5-1,CASSPVGTFYGYTF
TRBV18,CASKQGSIYEQYF
TRBV30,CAWSRLQNTEAFF
TRBV19,CASSRRGHTSSYNEQFF
TRBV6-1,CASSERGNGYTF
TRBV27,CASSLFQARAFEQFF
TRBV6-5,CASRTTLHGNTIYF
TRBV6-5,CASSYGWSTGYEQYF
TRBV7-2,CASSRTRAGDEQFF
TRBV6-6,CASSPGPRAGGYTF
TRBV2,CASSERLGTTDTQYF
TRBV28,CASSLTRQNYEQYF
TRBV6-1,CASSMTSGGLYEQYF
TRBV28,CASSPPGAGVGNEQFF
TRBV5-4,CASSPRGGRALNEQYF
TRBV28,CASSLSRAGGGKAFF
TRBV5-1,CASSLYGQGEGEQYF
TRBV19,CASSLTLVGSSGANVLTF
TRBV18,CASSPNLGGQETQYF
TRBV7-9,CASSPDRQNLEAFF
TRBV19,CASTSTGPKQPQHF
TRBV6-1,CASSEVGGVNGYTF
TRBV10-2,CASSESNEQFF
TRBV11-2,CASSSGTGLTDTQYF
TRBV27,CASSLDALAGYNEQFF
TRBV5-4,CASSLAPGSNYGYTF
TRBV7-2,CASSQGGSSGEQYF
TRBV21-1,CASSKRTTSYEQYF
TRBV18,CASSPSPGGPYEQYF
TRBV29-1,CSAKTGRYRDTGELFF
TRBV6-5,CASRWTESSYEQYF
TRBV2,CASSVQGARVNIQYF
TRBV27,CASSLDLAASTDTQYF
TRBV29-1,CSVAVAYEQYF
TRBV5-8,CASSFGTRENTEAFF
TRBV5-4,CASSFGQNTEAFF